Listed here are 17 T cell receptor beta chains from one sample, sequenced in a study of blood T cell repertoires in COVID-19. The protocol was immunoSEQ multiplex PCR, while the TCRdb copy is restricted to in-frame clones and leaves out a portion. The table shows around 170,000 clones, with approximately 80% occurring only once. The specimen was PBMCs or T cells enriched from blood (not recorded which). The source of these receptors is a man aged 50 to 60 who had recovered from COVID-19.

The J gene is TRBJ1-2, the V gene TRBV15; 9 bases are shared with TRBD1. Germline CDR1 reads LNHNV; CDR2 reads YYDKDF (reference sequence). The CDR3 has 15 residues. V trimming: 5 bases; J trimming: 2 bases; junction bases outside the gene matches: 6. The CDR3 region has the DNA TGTGCCACCAGCTCCGGGACAGGGTTAAACTATGGCTACACCTTC. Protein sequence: CATSSGTGLNYGYTF.

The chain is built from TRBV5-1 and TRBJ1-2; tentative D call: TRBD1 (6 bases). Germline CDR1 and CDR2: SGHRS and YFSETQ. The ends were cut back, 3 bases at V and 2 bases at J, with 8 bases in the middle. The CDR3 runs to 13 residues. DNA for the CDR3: TGCGCCAGCAGCTCAGGACAGAACTATGGCTACACCTTC. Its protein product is CASSSGQNYGYTF.

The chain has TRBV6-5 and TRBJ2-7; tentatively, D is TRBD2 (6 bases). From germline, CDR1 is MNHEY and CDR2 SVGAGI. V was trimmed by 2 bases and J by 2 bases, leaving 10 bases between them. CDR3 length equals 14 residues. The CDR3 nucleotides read TGTGCCAGCAGTTACGGCGGGGCACCCTACGAGCAGTACTTC. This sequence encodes CASSYGGAPYEQYF.

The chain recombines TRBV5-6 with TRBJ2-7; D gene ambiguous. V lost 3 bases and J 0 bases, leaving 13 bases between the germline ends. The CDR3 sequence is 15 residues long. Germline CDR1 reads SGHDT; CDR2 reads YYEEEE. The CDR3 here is CASSSIAESSYEQYF. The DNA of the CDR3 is TGTGCCAGCAGCTCAATAGCTGAGAGCTCCTACGAGCAGTACTTC.

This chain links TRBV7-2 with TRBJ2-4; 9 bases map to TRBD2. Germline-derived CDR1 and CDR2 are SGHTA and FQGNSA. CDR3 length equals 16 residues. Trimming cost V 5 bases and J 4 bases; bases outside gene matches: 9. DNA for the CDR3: TGTGCCAGCAGCAACCGCCCCCTAGCGGGGAAAAACATTCAGTACTTC. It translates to CASSNRPLAGKNIQYF.

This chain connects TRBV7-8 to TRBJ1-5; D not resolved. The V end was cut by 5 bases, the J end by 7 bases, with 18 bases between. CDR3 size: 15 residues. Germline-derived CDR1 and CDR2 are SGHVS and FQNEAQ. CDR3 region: CASSLGGGFGQPQHF. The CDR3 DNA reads TGTGCCAGCAGCCTAGGAGGCGGGTTTGGACAGCCCCAGCATTTT.

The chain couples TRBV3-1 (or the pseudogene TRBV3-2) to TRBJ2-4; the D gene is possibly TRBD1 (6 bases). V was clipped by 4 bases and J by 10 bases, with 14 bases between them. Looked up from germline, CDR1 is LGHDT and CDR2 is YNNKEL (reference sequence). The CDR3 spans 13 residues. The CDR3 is CASSLQGQQIQYF. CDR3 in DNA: TGTGCCAGCAGCCTACAAGGACAGCAGATTCAGTACTTC.

This CDR3 reads CASSPRQGGEKLFF. The CDR3 nucleotides are TGTGCCAGCAGCCCACGACAGGGGGGTGAAAAACTGTTTTTT. The chain combines TRBV7-8 with TRBJ1-4, with 9 bases lining up with TRBD1. J gave up 7 bases and V 5 bases, and 5 bases lay outside the gene matches. The CDR3 has 14 amino acids. Germline V gene sequence: CDR1 SGHVS, CDR2 FQNEAQ.

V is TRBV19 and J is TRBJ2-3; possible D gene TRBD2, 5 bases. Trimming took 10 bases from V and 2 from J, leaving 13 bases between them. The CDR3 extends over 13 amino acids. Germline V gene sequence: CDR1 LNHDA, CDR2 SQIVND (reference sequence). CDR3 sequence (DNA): TGTGCCACCTCAAGCGGTAACACAGATACGCAGTATTTT. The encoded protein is CATSSGNTDTQYF. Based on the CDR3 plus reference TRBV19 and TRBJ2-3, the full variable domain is DGGITQSPKYLFRKEGQNVTLSCEQNLNHDAMYWYRQDPGQGLRLIYYSQIVNDFQKGDIAEGYSVSREKKESFPLTVTSAQKNPTAFYLCATSSGNTDTQYFGPGTRLTVL.

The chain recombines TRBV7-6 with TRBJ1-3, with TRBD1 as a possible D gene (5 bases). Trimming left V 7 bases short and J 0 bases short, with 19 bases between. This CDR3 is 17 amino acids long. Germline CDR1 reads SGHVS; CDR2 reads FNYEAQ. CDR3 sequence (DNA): TGTGCCAGCAACCCCGAACCAGGGATCCGCTCTGGAAACACCATATATTTT. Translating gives CASNPEPGIRSGNTIYF.

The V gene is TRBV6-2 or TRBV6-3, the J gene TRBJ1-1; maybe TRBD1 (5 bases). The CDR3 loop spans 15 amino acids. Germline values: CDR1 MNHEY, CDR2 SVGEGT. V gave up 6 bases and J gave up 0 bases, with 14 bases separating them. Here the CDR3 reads CASSHDRALNTEAFF. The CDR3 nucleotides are TGTGCCAGCAGCCACGACAGAGCTTTGAACACTGAAGCTTTCTTT.

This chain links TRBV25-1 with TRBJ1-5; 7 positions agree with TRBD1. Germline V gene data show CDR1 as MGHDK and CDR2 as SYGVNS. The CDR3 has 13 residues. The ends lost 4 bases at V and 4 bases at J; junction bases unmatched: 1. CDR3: CASSGQGNQPQHF. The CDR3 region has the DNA TGTGCCAGCAGTGGACAGGGTAATCAGCCCCAGCATTTT.

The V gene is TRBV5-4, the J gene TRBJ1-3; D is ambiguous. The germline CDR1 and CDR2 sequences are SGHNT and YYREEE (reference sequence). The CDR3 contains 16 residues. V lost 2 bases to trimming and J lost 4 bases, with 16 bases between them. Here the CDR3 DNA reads TGTGCCAGCAGCTTACTGACGGGATCAAGCGGAAACACCATATATTTT. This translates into CASSLLTGSSGNTIYF.

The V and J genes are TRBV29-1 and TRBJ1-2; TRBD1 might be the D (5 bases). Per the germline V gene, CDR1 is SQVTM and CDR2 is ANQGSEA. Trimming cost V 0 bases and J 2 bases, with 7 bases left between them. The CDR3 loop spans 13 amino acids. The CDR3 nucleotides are TGCAGCGTTGAAGATCGACAGAACTATGGCTACACCTTC. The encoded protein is CSVEDRQNYGYTF.

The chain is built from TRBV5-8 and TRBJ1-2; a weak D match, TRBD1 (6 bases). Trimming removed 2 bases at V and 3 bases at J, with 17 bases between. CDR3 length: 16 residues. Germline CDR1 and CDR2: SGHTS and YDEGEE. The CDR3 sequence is CASSFWGGHLDYGYTF. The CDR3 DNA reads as TGTGCCAGCAGCTTTTGGGGGGGACATCTTGACTATGGCTACACCTTC.

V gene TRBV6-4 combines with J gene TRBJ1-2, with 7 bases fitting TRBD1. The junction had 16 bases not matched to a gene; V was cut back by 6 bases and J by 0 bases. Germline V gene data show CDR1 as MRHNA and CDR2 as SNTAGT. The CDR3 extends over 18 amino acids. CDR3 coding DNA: TGTGCCAGCAGCAGGGGGGCCCGGGGTACTACTACTAACTATGGCTACACCTTC. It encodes CASSRGARGTTTNYGYTF.

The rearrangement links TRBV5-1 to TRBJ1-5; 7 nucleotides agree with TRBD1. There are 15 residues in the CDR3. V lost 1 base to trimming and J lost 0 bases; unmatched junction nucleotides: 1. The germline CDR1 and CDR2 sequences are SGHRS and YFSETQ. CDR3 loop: CASSLTGASNQPQHF. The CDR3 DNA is TGCGCCAGCAGCTTGACAGGGGCTAGCAATCAGCCCCAGCATTTT. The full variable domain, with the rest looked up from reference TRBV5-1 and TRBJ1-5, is KAGVTQTPRYLIKTRGQQVTLSCSPISGHRSVSWYQQTPGQGLQFLFEYFSETQRNKGNFPGRFSGRQFSNSRSEMNVSTLELGDSALYLCASSLTGASNQPQHFGDGTRLSIL.